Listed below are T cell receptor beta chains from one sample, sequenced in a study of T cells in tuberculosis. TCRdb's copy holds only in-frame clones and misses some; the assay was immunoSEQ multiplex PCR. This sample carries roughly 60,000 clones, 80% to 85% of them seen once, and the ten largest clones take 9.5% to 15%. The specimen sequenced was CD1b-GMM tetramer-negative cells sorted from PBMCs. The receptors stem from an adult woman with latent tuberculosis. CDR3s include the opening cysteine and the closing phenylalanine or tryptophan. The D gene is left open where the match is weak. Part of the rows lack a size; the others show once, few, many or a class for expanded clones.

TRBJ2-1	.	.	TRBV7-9	TGTGCCAGCAGCTTAGGGTCTAGAAATAATGAGCAGTTCTTC	CASSLGSRNNEQFF
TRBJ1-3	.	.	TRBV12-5	TGTGCTAGTGGTTTTAACCCCCTTGCGGGAAACACCATATATTTT	CASGFNPLAGNTIYF
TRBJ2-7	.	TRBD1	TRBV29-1	TGCAGCGTTGAAGATCGCGGGACAGGCGAGCAGTACTTC	CSVEDRGTGEQYF
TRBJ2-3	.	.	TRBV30	TGTGCCTGGAGAAGGTCTAGCGACCTCACAGATACGCAGTATTTT	CAWRRSSDLTDTQYF
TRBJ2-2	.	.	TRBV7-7	TGTGCCAGCAGTTCTGACAGGTCCTTGAACACCGGGGAGCTGTTTTTT	CASSSDRSLNTGELFF
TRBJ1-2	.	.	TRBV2	TGTGCCAGCAGCCACGACAGGCCCTATGGCTACACCTTC	CASSHDRPYGYTF
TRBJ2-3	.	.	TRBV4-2	TGTGCCAGCAGCCAAAGAGGGTCTACTAGCACAGATACGCAGTATTTT	CASSQRGSTSTDTQYF
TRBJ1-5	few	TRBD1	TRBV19	TGTGCCAGTAGTATTGGGGGAACAGGGGGGAGTAGCAATCAGCCCCAGCATTTT	CASSIGGTGGSSNQPQHF
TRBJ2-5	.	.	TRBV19	TGTGCCAGTAAGGTAGCGGTAACCAGCGAGACCCAGTACTTC	CASKVAVTSETQYF
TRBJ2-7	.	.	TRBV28	TGTGCCAGCAGCTCCTCTAGGGGCCGGAGTGAGCAGTACTTC	CASSSSRGRSEQYF
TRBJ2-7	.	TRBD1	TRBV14	TGTGCCAGCAGCCTTCCGGAGGGACAGGGGCGCAACGAGCAGTACTTC	CASSLPEGQGRNEQYF
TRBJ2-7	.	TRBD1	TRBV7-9	TGTGCCAGCAGCTTAGGGGAACCCGGGACAGGGGCCTCCTACGAGCAGTACTTC	CASSLGEPGTGASYEQYF
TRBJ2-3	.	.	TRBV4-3	TGCGCCAGCAGCCAAGACCTCGCTAGCGTGGATACGCAGTATTTT	CASSQDLASVDTQYF
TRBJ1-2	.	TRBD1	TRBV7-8	TGTGCCAGCAGCCCCCGGACAGGGCGGGTGTTGTATGGCTACACCTTC	CASSPRTGRVLYGYTF
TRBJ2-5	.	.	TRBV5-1	TGCGCCAGCAGCATGACAAATGGGGAGACCCAGTACTTC	CASSMTNGETQYF
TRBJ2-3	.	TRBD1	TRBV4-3	TGCGCCAGCAGCCAAGATCTTCGGGGGACAGGGGGCGCAGATACGCAGTATTTT	CASSQDLRGTGGADTQYF
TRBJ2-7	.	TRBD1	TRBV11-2	TGTGCCAGCAGCTTAGGGCGGGGACAGGGTTTCTACGAGCAGTACTTC	CASSLGRGQGFYEQYF
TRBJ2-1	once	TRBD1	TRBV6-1	TGTGCCAGCAGTGAAAACCCCCCGGGACAGGGTAACGATGAGCAGTTCTTC	CASSENPPGQGNDEQFF
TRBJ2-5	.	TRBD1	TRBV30	TGTGCCTGGAGTGTGAAGGACAGGGACAGGCCCCAAGAGACCCAGTACTTC	CAWSVKDRDRPQETQYF